The T cell receptor (beta chain) described here comes from a study of cytomegalovirus exposure and HLA in healthy donors. General observations from the study: The presence/absence work took it that sequencing depth was about the same across donors. A prior analysis recorded that most TCR beta V segments were productive about 90% or about 30% of the time.

The CDR3 has 16 amino acids. Looked up from germline, CDR1 is SEHNR and CDR2 is FQNEAQ (reference sequence). Trimming took 4 bases from V and 3 from J, leaving 18 bases between them. Of note for this clone: Its antigen remains unknown.

Primers: 60 Vbeta forward and 13 Jbeta reverse. Sequenced by immunoSEQ multiplex PCR; TCRdb stores in-frame clones only, minus some. The sample holds approximately 140,000 clones, roughly 79% seen once. The sequence was collected from a boy younger than 10 in good health and CMV-seronegative. This chain uses TRBV7-9 with TRBJ1-1; tentative D call: TRBD1 (5 bases). Material: PBMCs. CDR3 region: CASSYTEPRGDTEAFF. The DNA of the CDR3 is TGTGCCAGCAGCTATACCGAACCCCGGGGGGACACTGAAGCTTTCTTT.